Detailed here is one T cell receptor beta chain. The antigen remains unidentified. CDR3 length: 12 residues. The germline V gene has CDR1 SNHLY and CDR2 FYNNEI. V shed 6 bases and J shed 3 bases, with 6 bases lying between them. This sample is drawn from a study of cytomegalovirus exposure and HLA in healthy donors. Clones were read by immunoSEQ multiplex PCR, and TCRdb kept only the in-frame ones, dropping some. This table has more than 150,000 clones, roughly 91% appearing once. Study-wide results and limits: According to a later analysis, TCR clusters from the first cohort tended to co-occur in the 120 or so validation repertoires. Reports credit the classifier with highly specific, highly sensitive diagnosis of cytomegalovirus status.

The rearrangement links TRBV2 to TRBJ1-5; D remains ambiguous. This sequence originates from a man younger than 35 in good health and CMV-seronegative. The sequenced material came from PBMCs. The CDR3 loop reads CASSIPNQPQHF. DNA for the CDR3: TGTGCCAGCAGCATTCCCAATCAGCCCCAGCATTTT.